Shown below are 5 T cell receptor beta chains from a single sample sequenced in a study of CD8 T cells in Susac syndrome. RNA totalling roughly 0.5 to 1 ug underwent reverse transcription with random hexamers. TCRdb processed the immunoSEQ multiplex PCR reads anew with MiXCR; each CDR3 protein has one entry. The sample includes fewer than 200,000 distinct CDR3 sequences, roughly 90% of them seen just once. The sequencing input was CD4+ T cells from PBMCs. Receptors originate from a human donor with Susac syndrome.

The J gene is TRBJ2-5, the V gene TRBV6-5; 7 bases line up with TRBD2. V shed 4 bases and J 2 bases; nucleotides not matched to a gene: 4. CDR3 size: 14 residues. From germline, CDR1 is MNHEY and CDR2 SVGAGI. The CDR3 reads CASSSASGQETQYF. The CDR3 bases are TGTGCCAGCAGTTCCGCTAGCGGACAAGAGACCCAGTACTTC.

The chain combines TRBV30 with TRBJ1-2; TRBD1 matches at 9 bases. From germline, CDR1 is GTSNPN and CDR2 SVGIG (reference sequence). The CDR3 has 14 amino acids. The V segment lost 0 bases and the J segment 3 bases; nucleotides outside the gene matches: 2. This chain's CDR3 is CAWSVGQGYYGYTF. For the CDR3, the DNA is TGTGCCTGGAGTGTCGGACAGGGGTACTATGGCTACACCTTC.

The J gene is TRBJ2-1, the V gene TRBV10-3, with D perhaps TRBD2 (5 bases). Germline assignment: CDR1 ENHRY and CDR2 SYGVKD. The CDR3 length is 14 residues. Deletions cut 4 bases from V and 4 bases from J, with 11 bases between. CDR3 residues: CAISAGDGYNEQFF. The CDR3 DNA reads as TGTGCCATCAGTGCCGGGGATGGGTACAATGAGCAGTTCTTC.

As regards this clonotype: One end of the junction does not line up with germline, which may come from a read error. The V call is TRBV7-8, the J call TRBJ1-2; no firm D call. The CDR3 has 13 amino acids. Germline V gene data show CDR1 as SGHVS and CDR2 as FQNEAQ. The CDR3 loop is CASRLNRLDGYTF. Written as DNA, the CDR3 is TGTGCCAGCCGCTTAAATCGGTTGGATGGCTACACCTTC.

The J gene is TRBJ2-3, the V gene TRBV20-1; 8 nucleotides align to TRBD2. Germline lookup yields CDR1 DFQATT and CDR2 SNEGSKA (reference sequence). Trimming at V came to 5 bases and at J to 4 bases, leaving 11 bases not matched to a gene. The CDR3 runs to 15 residues. The CDR3 here is CSAPRGSGIADTQYF. DNA of the CDR3: TGCAGTGCTCCCCGTGGTAGCGGGATAGCAGATACGCAGTATTTT.